The 29 T cell receptor beta chains below were found in one sample sequenced in a study of blood T cell repertoires in COVID-19. Clones were sequenced by immunoSEQ multiplex PCR, and TCRdb holds only the in-frame ones, with some missing. The table lists over 20,000 clones, approximately 83% of them singletons. Sequenced: peripheral blood. These TCRs come from a man between 65 and 79 years old with acute or convalescent COVID-19.

V and J are TRBV5-1 and TRBJ1-6, with 11 bases aligning to TRBD1. Germline lookup yields CDR1 SGHRS and CDR2 YFSETQ. The CDR3 has 17 residues. The V and J ends lost 4 bases and 8 bases, in that order; junction bases with no gene match: 11. The CDR3 sequence: CASSQGQGAGSHSPLHF. CDR3 nucleotide sequence: TGCGCCAGCAGCCAAGGACAGGGGGCTGGGTCCCATTCACCCCTCCACTTT.

The gene calls are TRBV28 and TRBJ2-1; 9 nucleotides line up with TRBD2. The CDR3 consists of 15 residues. The trim removed 8 bases at V and 5 bases at J, leaving 10 bases unmatched. Per the germline V gene, CDR1 is MDHEN and CDR2 is SYDVKM. The DNA of the CDR3 is TGTGCCAGCGGGGAGGCGGGACTAGCAAACAATGAGCAGTTCTTC. This codes for CASGEAGLANNEQFF.

The chain uses TRBV18 and TRBJ2-3, with TRBD1 matching 7 bases. The germline CDR1 and CDR2 sequences are KGHSH and LQKENI. Germline trimming cut 2 bases from V and 2 bases from J; bases unmatched to any gene: 4. This CDR3 region has 15 residues. The CDR3, as DNA: TGTGCCAGCTCACCATTTGAGGGGGCCACAGATACGCAGTATTTT. This encodes CASSPFEGATDTQYF.

The rearrangement joins TRBV4-2 to TRBJ1-6; D is unresolved. Germline V gene lookup returns CDR1 LGHNA and CDR2 YNFKEQ. With 0 bases removed from V and 10 bases from J, the gap between germline ends came to 22 bases. The CDR3 consists of 18 residues. CDR3 region: CASSQDLEEGYLLSPLHF. DNA of the CDR3: TGTGCCAGCAGCCAAGATCTGGAAGAGGGTTACCTACTCTCACCCCTCCACTTT.

Only one count was recorded for this clone. This chain uses TRBV4-1 with TRBJ2-1; 8 bases match TRBD2. J gave up 4 bases and V 3 bases, and 11 bases lay outside the gene matches. The CDR3 extends over 17 amino acids. The germline V gene encodes CDR1 MGHRA and CDR2 YSYEKL. Here the CDR3 reads CASSQSRGSGRYNEQFF. The DNA of the CDR3 is TGCGCCAGCAGCCAGTCCCGGGGGAGCGGGAGATACAATGAGCAGTTCTTC.

This chain links TRBV9 with TRBJ1-4, with TRBD1 matching 8 bases. V trimming: 4 bases; J trimming: 2 bases; junction bases outside the gene matches: 1. Germline CDR1 reads SGDLS; CDR2 reads YYNGEE. The CDR3 extends over 14 amino acids. The CDR3 nucleotides read TGTGCCAGCAGCAGACAGGGGACTAATGAAAAACTGTTTTTT. This sequence encodes CASSRQGTNEKLFF.

The chain couples TRBV7-9 to TRBJ1-4; weak D call: TRBD1 (5 bases). Trimming stripped 3 bases from V and 3 bases from J, with 8 bases between. In germline, CDR1 is SEHNR, CDR2 FQNEAQ (reference sequence). CDR3 length: 14 amino acids. As DNA, the CDR3 is TGTGCCAGCAGCTTGGGGCCGGCTAATGAAAAACTGTTTTTT. Translating it yields CASSLGPANEKLFF.

V gene TRBV24-1 combines with J gene TRBJ2-5; 7 bases fit TRBD1. There are 15 residues in the CDR3. Germline assignment: CDR1 KGHDR and CDR2 SFDVKD. The V and J ends lost 4 bases and 1 base, in that order; junction bases with no gene match: 5. The CDR3 DNA sequence: TGTGCCACCAGTGACGGGGACAGTTTCCAAGAGACCCAGTACTTC. It encodes CATSDGDSFQETQYF.

This clone turned up a few times. The V call is TRBV28, the J call TRBJ1-3, with D maybe TRBD1 (6 bases). Looked up from germline, CDR1 is MDHEN and CDR2 is SYDVKM. V was clipped by 4 bases and J by 4 bases, with 14 bases between them. This CDR3 region has 15 residues. The CDR3 DNA reads TGTGCCAGCAGTTCCGCACAGGGCGAGGGAAACACCATATATTTT. Protein: CASSSAQGEGNTIYF.

This clone was counted a single time. V is TRBV19 and J is TRBJ1-5; 11 positions agree with TRBD1. Germline V gene data show CDR1 as LNHDA and CDR2 as SQIVND (reference sequence). The CDR3 contains 15 residues. The junction had 6 bases not matched to a gene; V was cut back by 4 bases and J by 7 bases. The CDR3 region has the DNA TGTGCCAGTAGTAAAGGACAGGGGGCTCAGCAGCCCCAGCATTTT. This gives the protein CASSKGQGAQQPQHF. The full variable domain, in which reference TRBV19 and TRBJ1-5 provide the parts outside the CDR3, is DGGITQSPKYLFRKEGQNVTLSCEQNLNHDAMYWYRQDPGQGLRLIYYSQIVNDFQKGDIAEGYSVSREKKESFPLTVTSAQKNPTAFYLCASSKGQGAQQPQHFGDGTRLSIL.

The chain employs TRBV24-1 and TRBJ1-1; 7 bases align to TRBD1. The junction had 7 bases not matched to a gene; V was cut back by 3 bases and J by 10 bases. CDR3 length: 13 residues. Germline V gene sequence: CDR1 KGHDR, CDR2 SFDVKD. This CDR3 is CATSDLLNRGAFF. For the CDR3, the DNA is TGTGCCACCAGTGATCTTCTCAACAGGGGAGCTTTCTTT.

The CDR3 here is CASTRGQGALSPLHF. CDR3 bases: TGTGCCAGCACCCGGGGACAGGGGGCTCTGTCACCCCTCCACTTT. V and J are TRBV2 and TRBJ1-6; 12 bases fit TRBD1. Germline assignment: CDR1 SNHLY and CDR2 FYNNEI. The CDR3 sequence is 15 residues long. The V segment lost 7 bases and the J segment 10 bases; nucleotides outside the gene matches: 8.

The chain joins TRBV4-2 to TRBJ1-6; unclear D gene. The CDR3 loop spans 13 amino acids. Per germline, CDR1 LGHNA and CDR2 YNFKEQ. Trimming shortened V by 0 bases and J by 13 bases, and 10 bases separated the two germline ends. The CDR3 DNA sequence: TGTGCCAGCAGCCAAGAATCCCTCCCCCCCCTCCACTTT. Its protein is CASSQESLPPLHF.

The chain links TRBV12-3 or TRBV12-4 to TRBJ2-2; 7 bases agree with TRBD1. The CDR3 spans 13 residues. Losses at the gene ends were 5 bases for V and 7 bases for J; bases not matched to a gene: 4. The CDR3 is CASSRDRVGELFF. The CDR3 DNA follows: TGTGCCAGCAGTCGCGACAGGGTCGGGGAGCTGTTTTTT.

This chain connects TRBV6-6 to TRBJ1-1; maybe TRBD1 (5 bases). With 10 bases removed from V and 5 bases from J, the gap between germline ends came to 14 bases. Per germline, CDR1 MNHNY and CDR2 SVGAGI (reference sequence). The CDR3 has 12 residues. In DNA form, the CDR3 reads TGTGCCATTTCCAGGGCGGAGACTGAAGCTTTCTTT. It yields the protein CAISRAETEAFF.

The chain uses TRBV6-2 or TRBV6-3 and TRBJ2-3; 8 positions agree with TRBD1. Per germline, CDR1 MNHEY and CDR2 SVGEGT. This CDR3 has 18 amino acids. V gave up 0 bases and J gave up 0 bases; unmatched junction bases: 8. This chain's CDR3 is CASSYSTLTGASTDTQYF. CDR3 in DNA: TGTGCCAGCAGTTACTCGACACTGACAGGGGCTAGCACAGATACGCAGTATTTT.

The rearrangement joins TRBV5-1 to TRBJ1-4; 9 positions match TRBD1. V trimming: 4 bases; J trimming: 8 bases; junction bases outside the gene matches: 9. Germline-derived CDR1 and CDR2 are SGHRS and YFSETQ. The CDR3 totals 15 residues. This CDR3 reads CASSATGGLSEKLFF. For the CDR3, the DNA is TGCGCCAGCAGCGCCACAGGGGGCCTAAGCGAAAAACTGTTTTTT.

The chain is built from TRBV7-9 and TRBJ1-3, with 10 bases lining up with TRBD1. Germline assignment: CDR1 SEHNR and CDR2 FQNEAQ (reference sequence). This CDR3 has 17 residues. The trim removed 5 bases at V and 0 bases at J, leaving 7 bases unmatched. CDR3 nucleotide sequence: TGTGCCAGCAGCGCCGCCGGGACAGGGGCCTCTGGAAACACCATATATTTT. It is translated as CASSAAGTGASGNTIYF.

This chain connects TRBV2 to TRBJ1-2, with D unclear. This CDR3 has 12 amino acids. CDR1 and CDR2 (germline): SNHLY, FYNNEI. Trimming stripped 8 bases from V and 6 bases from J, with 13 bases between. CDR3 DNA sequence: TGTGCCAGCTGGGAGGGAGGTGATGGCTACACCTTC. Translation gives CASWEGGDGYTF. Looking up the rest from reference TRBV2 and TRBJ1-2 gives the full variable domain: EPEVTQTPSHQVTQMGQEVILRCVPISNHLYFYWYRQILGQKVEFLVSFYNNEISEKSEIFDDQFSVERPDGSNFTLKIRSTKLEDSAMYFCASWEGGDGYTFGSGTRLTVV.

This chain links TRBV30 with TRBJ1-1; D is ambiguous. The germline V and J ends were trimmed by 5 bases and 10 bases, with 14 bases remaining between them. The CDR3 covers 11 residues. Germline V gives CDR1 GTSNPN, CDR2 SVGIG (reference sequence). The CDR3 here is CAWVTWGGAFF. Written as DNA, the CDR3 is TGTGCCTGGGTCACCTGGGGAGGAGCTTTCTTT.

This clone showed up just once. This chain connects TRBV18 to TRBJ1-1; D remains unclear. The V gene lost 3 bases and the J gene lost 3 bases, with 5 bases spanning the gap. This CDR3 contains 12 residues. CDR1 and CDR2 from the germline V gene are KGHSH and LQKENI. The CDR3 loop reads CASSPRDTEAFF. The CDR3 bases are TGTGCCAGCTCACCCCGGGACACTGAAGCTTTCTTT.

The chain uses TRBV27 and TRBJ2-7; D unresolved. The germline gives CDR1 MNHEY, CDR2 SMNVEV (reference sequence). This CDR3 spans 14 amino acids. V lost 5 bases to trimming and J lost 6 bases, with 17 bases between them. The CDR3: CASSGETGTGEQYF. The CDR3 coding sequence is TGTGCCAGCAGTGGAGAGACTGGTACGGGCGAGCAGTACTTC.

This clone showed up just a few times. The gene calls are TRBV18 and TRBJ1-6, with D unclear. V was clipped by 6 bases and J by 9 bases, with 27 bases between them. The V gene's germline CDR1 is KGHSH and CDR2 LQKENI. The CDR3 loop spans 18 amino acids. DNA of the CDR3: TGTGCCAGCTCCCTCAGTTTTCTTCACGGCGGGATGGGTTCACCCCTCCACTTT. Encoded protein: CASSLSFLHGGMGSPLHF.

The V call is TRBV7-3, the J call TRBJ2-2; TRBD1 matches 7 bases. Germline V gene sequence: CDR1 SGHTA, CDR2 FQGTGA. This CDR3 comprises 14 residues. V shed 6 bases and J 6 bases; nucleotides not matched to a gene: 7. The CDR3 region has the DNA TGTGCCAGCAGAAGGGACAGTCAGGCCGGGGAGCTGTTTTTT. It encodes CASRRDSQAGELFF.

In this sample, this clone is medium-sized. The J gene is TRBJ1-6, the V gene TRBV30; D call uncertain. Trimming shortened V by 4 bases and J by 10 bases, and 14 bases separated the two germline ends. Germline lookup yields CDR1 GTSNPN and CDR2 SVGIG (reference sequence). The CDR3 totals 13 residues. The CDR3 DNA sequence: TGTGCCTGGACCCAGGTGGGAGGATCACCCCTCCACTTT. Amino acid sequence: CAWTQVGGSPLHF. Complete variable domain (other parts from reference TRBV30 and TRBJ1-6): SQTIHQWPATLVQPVGSPLSLECTVEGTSNPNLYWYRQAAGRGLQLLFYSVGIGQISSEVPQNLSASRPQDRQFILSSKKLLLSDSGFYLCAWTQVGGSPLHFGNGTRLTVT.

Worth noting for this clone: One end of the junction fails to match germline, which may point to a read error. The V and J genes are TRBV15 and TRBJ2-5; possible D gene TRBD1, 5 bases. The CDR3 is made up of 14 amino acids. Germline CDR1 is LNHNV and CDR2 is YYDKDF (reference sequence). CDR3 sequence reads: CATRAGRSTPSLHF. The CDR3, as DNA: TGTGCCACCAGAGCAGGGCGTTCGACTCCCTCCTTGCACTTC.

This clone occurred once. The CDR3 loop is CASSQVTQGDYGYTF. As DNA, the CDR3 is TGCGCCAGCAGCCAAGTAACACAGGGTGACTATGGCTACACCTTC. The rearrangement links TRBV4-1 to TRBJ1-2; a possible D gene is TRBD1 (6 bases). Looked up from germline, CDR1 is MGHRA and CDR2 is YSYEKL. CDR3 length: 15 residues. Trimming removed 1 base at V and 3 bases at J, with 12 bases between.

The rearrangement joins TRBV7-3 to TRBJ2-7, with D maybe TRBD2 (6 bases). The V end was cut by 5 bases, the J end by 5 bases, with 16 bases between. Per germline, CDR1 SGHTA and CDR2 FQGTGA. This CDR3 is 14 amino acids long. The DNA for the CDR3 is TGTGCCAGCAGCCTCTCCGGGAGTTTCAACGAGCAGTACTTC. It encodes CASSLSGSFNEQYF.

This clone was picked up a small number of times. The chain combines TRBV29-1 with TRBJ1-1; possible D gene TRBD1, 6 bases. Germline assignment: CDR1 SQVTM and CDR2 ANQGSEA. The CDR3 totals 12 residues. V lost 7 bases to trimming and J lost 1 base, with 10 bases between them. CDR3 coding DNA: TGCAGCGCTGGACAGCAGAACACTGAAGCTTTCTTT. Its protein product is CSAGQQNTEAFF.